The present entry profiles one T cell receptor (beta chain) with its context. Sequencing was performed with immunoSEQ multiplex PCR; in TCRdb, only in-frame clones are kept and a portion is missing. This sample has around 270,000 clones, with approximately 88% found just once. The entry originates in a study of blood T cell repertoires in COVID-19. Study as a whole: Nucleic acid was either cDNA or gDNA, and it came from T cells, B-cell-depleted T cells, or PBMCs.

CDR1 and CDR2 from the germline V gene are SGHDT and YYEEEE. The J segment lost 3 bases and the V segment lost 5 bases, leaving 6 bases of the junction unmatched. This CDR3 comprises 15 residues. Living in about two dozen US areas, the participants were between roughly 18 and 90 years of age. This sequence joins TRBV5-6 and TRBJ2-4, with 9 positions matching TRBD1. This TCR was recovered from a woman aged 40 to 50 who had been exposed to COVID-19. The sample taken for sequencing was PBMCs or T cells enriched from blood (not recorded which). The CDR3 protein is CASSRDRVVKNIQYF. CDR3 DNA sequence: TGTGCCAGCAGTCGGGACAGGGTGGTCAAAAACATTCAGTACTTC.